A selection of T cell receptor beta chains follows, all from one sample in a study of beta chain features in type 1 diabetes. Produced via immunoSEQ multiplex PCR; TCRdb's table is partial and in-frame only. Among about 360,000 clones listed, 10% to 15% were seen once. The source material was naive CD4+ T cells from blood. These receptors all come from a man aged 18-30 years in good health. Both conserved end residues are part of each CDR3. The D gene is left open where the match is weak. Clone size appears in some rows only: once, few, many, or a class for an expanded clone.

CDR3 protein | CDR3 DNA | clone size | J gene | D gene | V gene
CASSLQGYYGYTF | TGTGCCAGCAGCTTACAGGGATACTATGGCTACACCTTC | NA | TRBJ1-2 | NA | TRBV7-9
CASSSSNGGYTF | TGTGCCAGCAGCTCGTCGAACGGGGGCTACACCTTC | few | TRBJ1-2 | NA | TRBV7-3
CAWSVQFQGVLGHEQYF | TGTGCCTGGAGTGTACAATTCCAGGGGGTTCTTGGCCACGAGCAGTACTTC | few | TRBJ2-7 | TRBD1 | TRBV30
CASSLNRGTGANVLTF | TGTGCCAGCAGCTTGAATCGAGGGACTGGGGCCAACGTCCTGACTTTC | NA | TRBJ2-6 | NA | TRBV5-4
CASSAGQFNQPQHF | TGTGCCAGCAGCGCGGGACAGTTTAATCAGCCCCAGCATTTT | NA | TRBJ1-5 | TRBD1 | TRBV7-2
CAWSVGVLNGYTF | TGTGCCTGGAGTGTGGGAGTCTTAAATGGCTACACCTTC | NA | TRBJ1-2 | NA | TRBV30
CASSRARELGELFF | TGTGCCAGCAGCAGGGCGCGGGAGTTGGGGGAGCTGTTTTTT | NA | TRBJ2-2 | TRBD2 | TRBV7-3
CASSLELTTYYNEQFF | TGCGCCAGCAGCTTGGAACTAACAACCTACTACAATGAGCAGTTCTTC | NA | TRBJ2-1 | NA | TRBV5-1
CASSKKTGAYGYTF | TGTGCCAGCAGTAAAAAGACAGGGGCCTATGGCTACACCTTC | few | TRBJ1-2 | TRBD1 | TRBV27
CAWNSVQGPYEQYF | TGTGCCTGGAATAGTGTACAGGGGCCCTACGAGCAGTACTTC | NA | TRBJ2-7 | TRBD1 | TRBV30
CASSLQLAGAEQYF | TGCGCCAGCAGCTTGCAACTAGCGGGAGCCGAGCAGTACTTC | once | TRBJ2-7 | TRBD2 | TRBV5-1
CASSPRTGGNTEAFF | TGTGCCAGCAGCCCGAGGACAGGAGGGAACACTGAAGCTTTCTTT | few | TRBJ1-1 | TRBD1 | TRBV4-2
CASSVGAGGRSYEQYF | TGTGCCAGCAGCGTAGGTGCGGGAGGGAGGTCCTACGAGCAGTACTTC | few | TRBJ2-7 | TRBD2 | TRBV9
CASSAFPQGRDSGNTIYF | TGTGCCAGCAGCGCGTTTCCACAGGGTAGAGACTCTGGAAACACCATATATTTT | NA | TRBJ1-3 | NA | TRBV9
CASSQGRLELYARYEQYF | TGCGCCAGCAGCCAAGGCAGACTTGAACTGTACGCCCGCTACGAGCAGTACTTC | few | TRBJ2-7 | NA | TRBV4-1
CASSLYTGELFF | TGTGCCAGCAGTCTTTACACCGGGGAGCTGTTTTTT | few | TRBJ2-2 | NA | TRBV28
CASSIRQGAFDTQYF | TGTGCCAGCAGTATCCGACAGGGGGCTTTTGATACGCAGTATTTT | NA | TRBJ2-3 | TRBD1 | TRBV28
CASSLAGSSYNEQFF | TGCGCCAGCAGCTTGGCGGGTAGCTCCTACAATGAGCAGTTCTTC | NA | TRBJ2-1 | NA | TRBV5-1
CASSFVQGVETQYF | TGTGCCAGCAGCTTTGTGCAAGGGGTCGAGACCCAGTACTTC | few | TRBJ2-5 | NA | TRBV11-2
CASSSQRGGRTGELFF | TGTGCCAGCAGCTCCCAGCGGGGGGGCCGCACCGGGGAGCTGTTTTTT | NA | TRBJ2-2 | TRBD2 | TRBV5-4
CAISIGREAYGYTF | TGTGCCATCAGTATAGGCAGGGAAGCCTATGGCTACACCTTC | few | TRBJ1-2 | NA | TRBV10-3